A single sample gave rise to the 2 T cell receptor beta chains below, sequenced in a study of PD-1 blockade in classical Hodgkin lymphoma. Time point of the sample: cycle 4 day 1 (C4D1), after less than 7 weeks of nivolumab. Patients all relapsed after autologous stem cell transplantation, and there was variation in brentuximab vedotin exposure. Thawed PBMCs yielded CD4+ T cells through magnetic negative selection. Sequenced by immunoSEQ multiplex PCR; TCRdb stores in-frame clones only, minus some. The sample yields around 31,000 clones, under 90% seen once. The sample was CD4+ T cells from blood, taken before the fourth cycle of nivolumab. These receptors originate from a human donor with classical Hodgkin lymphoma.

This chain links TRBV28 with TRBJ1-4; tentative D call: TRBD1 (6 bases). The CDR3 loop spans 16 amino acids. CDR1 and CDR2 from the germline V gene are MDHEN and SYDVKM. V dropped 2 bases and J dropped 2 bases, with 12 bases sitting between them. CDR3 residues: CASSLALRGTNEKLFF. The CDR3, as DNA: TGTGCCAGCAGTTTAGCCCTCAGGGGCACTAATGAAAAACTGTTTTTT.

This clone is a singleton in its sample. The gene calls are TRBV19 and TRBJ1-2; D gene ambiguous. Germline V gene sequence: CDR1 LNHDA, CDR2 SQIVND (reference sequence). The CDR3 length is 12 residues. V lost 4 bases and J 5 bases, leaving 8 bases between the germline ends. The CDR3 region has the DNA TGTGCCAGTAGTACCATTTTTTATGGCTACACCTTC. As protein: CASSTIFYGYTF.